This T cell receptor (beta chain) was profiled in a study of shared clonotypes between healthy human individuals. Whole-study findings and limits: Among donors, the sharing of clonotypes was expected to be influenced by sequencing depth.

Naive CD8 cells comprised CD45RO-negative, CCR7-positively selected cells, excluding terminally differentiated effector memory CD45RA+ cells. Repertoires were generated with immunoSEQ multiplex PCR, while TCRdb's copy carries only in-frame clones and drops some. The data hold more than 550,000 clones, with 90% to 95% observed a single time. Germline V gives CDR1 LGHNA, CDR2 YSLEER. The length of the CDR3 is 15 residues. With 0 bases removed from V and 5 bases from J, the gap between germline ends came to 13 bases. Notes on this clone: The antigen is not known.

The sample comprised naive CD8+ T cells sorted from blood. The receptor's source is a man between 25 and 39 years old in good health. The chain is built from TRBV4-3 and TRBJ1-1; D is undetermined. The CDR3 DNA is TGCGCCAGCAGCCAAGATCGGGGAGGTAGTACTGAAGCTTTCTTT. It is translated as CASSQDRGGSTEAFF.